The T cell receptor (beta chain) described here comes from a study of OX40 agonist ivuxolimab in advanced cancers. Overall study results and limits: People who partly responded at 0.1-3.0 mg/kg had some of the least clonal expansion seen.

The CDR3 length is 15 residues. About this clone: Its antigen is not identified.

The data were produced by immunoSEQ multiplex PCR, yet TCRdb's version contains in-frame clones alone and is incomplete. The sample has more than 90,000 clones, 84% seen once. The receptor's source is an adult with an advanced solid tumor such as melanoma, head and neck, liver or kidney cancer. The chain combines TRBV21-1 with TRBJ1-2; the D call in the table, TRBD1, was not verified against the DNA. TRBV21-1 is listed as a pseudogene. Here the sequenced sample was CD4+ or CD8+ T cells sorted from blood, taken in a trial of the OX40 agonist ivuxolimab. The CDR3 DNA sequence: TGTGCCAGCAGCAAAAGCTCCGGGACAGACTATGGCTACACCTTC. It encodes CASSKSSGTDYGYTF.